Presented here are 6 T cell receptor beta chains from one specimen sequenced in a study of regulatory T cells in long-lasting Graves disease. As for time point: newly diagnosed GD, antithyroid drugs for less than 3 months. RNA from PBMCs was the source of the TCR library. Investigators prepared the TCR beta libraries by applying iRepertoire HTBI primers and Arm-PCR of CDR3 regions. TCRdb ran MiXCR on the multiplex PCR reads and lists one entry per CDR3 protein. The table includes about 560,000 distinct CDR3 sequences, about 16% detected once. This sample also belongs to another study, concerning T cells in Graves' hyperthyroidism and ophthalmopathy.

The sample in question was peripheral blood mononuclear cells (PBMCs), obtained at new diagnosis, from a patient treated with antithyroid drugs. The source is a young man with Graves disease.

The rearrangement joins TRBV9 to TRBJ2-2; D might be TRBD2 (7 bases). The CDR3 is 17 residues long. CDR1 and CDR2 from the germline V gene are SGDLS and YYNGEE. V lost 6 bases and J lost 10, with 28 bases in between. The CDR3 protein is CASNPGRGRAGQEELFF. The CDR3 coding sequence is TGTGCCAGCAACCCCGGAAGGGGGAGGGCCGGCCAGGAGGAGCTGTTTTTT.

This clonotype has just a few counts. The chain's CDR3 is CASSSAGIDGYTF. CDR3 DNA sequence: TGCGCCAGCAGCTCCGCAGGGATAGATGGCTACACCTTC. The chain uses TRBV5-1 and TRBJ1-2, with D perhaps matching TRBD1 (5 bases). Germline assignment: CDR1 SGHRS and CDR2 YFSETQ. The CDR3 is made up of 13 amino acids. V shed 3 bases and J shed 6 bases, with 12 bases lying between them.

This sequence joins TRBV24-1 and TRBJ2-3, with 12 bases lining up with TRBD2. The ends lost 4 bases at V and 2 bases at J; junction bases unmatched: 6. Germline values: CDR1 KGHDR, CDR2 SFDVKD. The length of the CDR3 is 17 residues. Written as DNA, the CDR3 is TGTGCCACCAGTGAAACCACTAGCGGGAGGAACACAGATACGCAGTATTTT. Amino acid sequence: CATSETTSGRNTDTQYF.

Only a few counts were recorded for this clonotype. The chain carries TRBV20-1 and TRBJ1-2, with 7 bases matching TRBD1. Germline V gene sequence: CDR1 DFQATT, CDR2 SNEGSKA (reference sequence). V lost 1 base and J lost 5; bases outside the gene matches: 4. The CDR3 is 13 residues long. The CDR3 protein is CSARGRDSYGYTF. In DNA form, the CDR3 reads TGCAGTGCTAGAGGCAGGGACAGTTATGGCTACACCTTC.

This clonotype was detected many times. The chain has TRBV12-3 or TRBV12-4 and TRBJ2-3, with unresolved D. There are 16 residues in the CDR3. The ends were cut back, 2 bases at V and 0 bases at J, with 12 bases in the middle. CDR3 region: CASSLWTVTSTDTQYF. The CDR3 nucleotides are TGTGCCAGCAGTTTATGGACGGTAACTAGCACAGATACGCAGTATTTT.

This clonotype showed up just a few times. The genes are TRBV5-1 and TRBJ2-1; no firm D call. With 0 bases removed from V and 9 bases from J, the gap between germline ends came to 4 bases. In germline, CDR1 is SGHRS, CDR2 YFSETQ. The CDR3 consists of 11 residues. CDR3 DNA sequence: TGCGCCAGCAGCTTGGCGCTTGAGCAGTTCTTC. Encoded protein: CASSLALEQFF.